This entry lists 32 T cell receptor beta chains sequenced from one sample in a study of T cells in Graves' hyperthyroidism and ophthalmopathy. RNA transcripts were the template for amplifying TCR beta CDR3 regions. TCR CDR3 regions were first amplified by RT-PCR with HTBI primers. TCRdb fed the multiplex PCR reads into MiXCR, producing one record per CDR3 protein. The profile shows 490,000 or so distinct CDR3 sequences, 40% to 50% of them singletons. Sequences were obtained from peripheral blood or thyroid tissue (not recorded which). These receptors were taken from an adult woman with Graves' disease, either hyperthyroidism or ophthalmopathy (not recorded which).

With regard to this clonotype: An end of the junction does not agree with germline; a read error may underlie this. The chain is built from TRBV10-3 and TRBJ1-5, with D possibly TRBD1 on 6 matching bases. Germline-derived CDR1 and CDR2 are ENHRY and SYGVKD. The length of the CDR3 is 16 residues. CDR3 in amino acids: CASSEGGGGGNQPQHF. CDR3 in DNA: TGTGCCAGCAGTGAGGGGGGTGGGGGGGGGAATCAGCCCCAGCATTTT.

The V and J genes are TRBV14 and TRBJ2-5; 8 nucleotides line up with TRBD1. The germline CDR1 and CDR2 sequences are SGHDN and FVKESK. V was pared by 4 bases and J by 10 bases, with 5 bases of the junction left unmatched. The CDR3 runs 12 residues. The CDR3, as DNA: TGTGCCAGCAGCCCGGACAGGGTTATCCAGTACTTC. Its translation is CASSPDRVIQYF.

The genes are TRBV2 and TRBJ2-5, with 11 positions matching TRBD2. The CDR3 runs 16 residues. Germline CDR1 SNHLY, CDR2 FYNNEI. The V segment lost 3 bases and the J segment 4 bases; nucleotides outside the gene matches: 7. The CDR3 here is CASSDSGRGGRETQYF. The CDR3 DNA reads as TGTGCCAGCAGTGATAGCGGGAGGGGTGGTCGAGAGACCCAGTACTTC.

The CDR3 is CASSPNKRNYEQYF. DNA for the CDR3: TGTGCCAGCAGCCCGAATAAGAGGAACTACGAGCAGTACTTC. V and J are TRBV7-9 and TRBJ2-7; D uncertain. Between the trimmed V and J ends, which lost 5 bases and 3 bases, there was a span of 14 bases. The CDR3 consists of 14 residues. The germline gives CDR1 SEHNR, CDR2 FQNEAQ (reference sequence).

The table lists this clonotype with a few counts. The chain is built from TRBV9 and TRBJ2-7; D is possibly TRBD2 (6 bases). Germline CDR1 and CDR2: SGDLS and YYNGEE. The CDR3 length is 14 residues. The ends were cut back, 2 bases at V and 3 bases at J, with 12 bases in the middle. The CDR3 nucleotides read TGTGCCAGCAGCGTGGCGGGACCGGGCTACGAGCAGTACTTC. Its translation: CASSVAGPGYEQYF.

This clonotype was counted between two and nine times. V is TRBV27 and J is TRBJ2-7, with 8 positions matching TRBD2. The CDR3 totals 16 residues. Germline values: CDR1 MNHEY, CDR2 SMNVEV (reference sequence). Trimming removed 4 bases from V and 5 bases from J; junction bases left unmatched: 13. The CDR3 loop is CASSSTPGLGRDEQYF. CDR3 DNA: TGTGCCAGCAGTTCGACCCCGGGACTAGGACGCGACGAGCAGTACTTC.

A note on this clonotype: Germline and junction disagree at one end, which may indicate a read error. V gene TRBV2 combines with J gene TRBJ2-7; weak D call: TRBD1 (6 bases). This CDR3 has 14 amino acids. CDR1 is SNHLY, CDR2 FYNNEI, per germline. CDR3 nucleotide sequence: TGTGCCAGCATTAACCGGGACACCTCCTACGAGCAGTGCTTC. Residues: CASINRDTSYEQCF.

Comments on this clonotype: Possible read error: a much larger clone is one base away. J is TRBJ1-1 and V is TRBV10-3; D uncertain. CDR3 size: 13 residues. The germline V and J ends were trimmed by 5 bases and 1 base, with 8 bases remaining between them. From germline, CDR1 is ENHRY and CDR2 SYGVKD. The CDR3 DNA follows: TGTGCCATCAGTTTGACACCGAACACTGAAGCTTTCTTT. Translating gives CAISLTPNTEAFF.

Note on this clonotype: A much larger clone differs from this one at a single base, so this may be a read error. J is TRBJ1-5 and V is TRBV7-2; D perhaps matches TRBD1 (5 bases). Germline CDR1 and CDR2: SGHTA and FQGNSA. This CDR3 contains 15 residues. V was cut by 3 bases and J by 5 bases, with 14 bases left in between. The CDR3 is CASSLARAGDQPQHF. CDR3 in DNA: TGTGCCAGCAGCTTGGCCAGGGCGGGAGATCAGCCCCAGCATTTT.

In its sample, this clonotype was seen once. The gene calls are TRBV7-2 and TRBJ2-5; 7 bases line up with TRBD1. Trimming at V came to 3 bases and at J to 9 bases, leaving 10 bases not matched to a gene. The CDR3 extends over 14 amino acids. Looked up from germline, CDR1 is SGHTA and CDR2 is FQGNSA. The CDR3 DNA sequence: TGTGCCAGCAGCTTCTGGACAGGCGAAGGGGCCCAGTACTTC. Translating gives CASSFWTGEGAQYF.

This clonotype was seen just once. The V call is TRBV5-1, the J call TRBJ2-5, with 8 bases fitting TRBD2. This CDR3 has 14 residues. CDR1 and CDR2 (germline): SGHRS, YFSETQ. V shed 4 bases, J shed 3 bases, and the junction held 5 bases outside the gene matches. This CDR3 is CASSAGGAEETQYF. Here the CDR3 DNA reads TGCGCCAGCAGCGCGGGGGGAGCTGAAGAGACCCAGTACTTC.

This clonotype was observed at least ten times. V is TRBV11-2 and J is TRBJ2-5, with TRBD2 identical over 8 bases. CDR1 is SGHAT and CDR2 is FQNNGV in the germline V gene. The junction had 6 bases not matched to a gene; V was cut back by 7 bases and J by 5 bases. CDR3 length equals 13 residues. This CDR3 reads CASTGRAGETQYF. The CDR3 DNA reads TGTGCCAGCACCGGGAGGGCGGGGGAGACCCAGTACTTC.

Here the CDR3 DNA reads TGCGCCAGCAGCTTCATTGGGGACATATTTAGCGGCACTGAAGCTTTCTTT. Its protein is CASSFIGDIFSGTEAFF. The chain has TRBV5-1 and TRBJ1-1, with a possible D match to TRBD1 (6 bases). Deletions cut 2 bases from V and 4 bases from J, with 21 bases between. The V gene's germline CDR1 is SGHRS and CDR2 YFSETQ. The CDR3 covers 17 residues.

This clonotype was recorded many times. This chain uses TRBV20-1 with TRBJ2-5; the D gene is possibly TRBD1 (6 bases). Germline V gives CDR1 DFQATT, CDR2 SNEGSKA (reference sequence). There are 15 residues in the CDR3. V was cut by 0 bases and J by 4 bases, with 15 bases left in between. This CDR3 is CSARDYRAGRETQYF. The CDR3 DNA is TGCAGTGCTAGAGATTACAGGGCAGGGAGAGAGACCCAGTACTTC.

The CDR3 sequence: CASSLESYFEQYF. CDR3 coding DNA: TGTGCCAGCAGTTTAGAGTCATATTTCGAGCAGTACTTC. V gene TRBV12-3 or TRBV12-4 combines with J gene TRBJ2-7, with D uncertain. The CDR3 loop spans 13 amino acids. The ends were cut back, 1 base at V and 6 bases at J, with 10 bases in the middle.

This clonotype was found a few times. The V gene is TRBV7-2, the J gene TRBJ1-1, with 8 bases lining up with TRBD1. CDR3 length: 14 amino acids. Trimming took 7 bases from V and 5 from J; bases not matched to a gene: 9. Germline assignment: CDR1 SGHTA and CDR2 FQGNSA. The CDR3 DNA reads as TGTGCCAGCACCCCCCAGGGGGCTTCTACTGAAGCTTTCTTT. Amino acid sequence: CASTPQGASTEAFF.

The chain has TRBV28 and TRBJ1-4; 7 nucleotides agree with TRBD1. The germline V gene has CDR1 MDHEN and CDR2 SYDVKM. Trimming took 1 base from V and 6 from J; bases not matched to a gene: 5. This CDR3 contains 15 residues. The CDR3 region is CASSLLTGNHEKLFF. CDR3 sequence (DNA): TGTGCCAGCAGTTTATTGACAGGGAACCATGAAAAACTGTTTTTT.

This clonotype was found many times. At one end the junction does not follow the germline gene, possibly because of a read error. This chain uses TRBV5-1 with TRBJ1-1; D remains ambiguous. From germline, CDR1 is SGHRS and CDR2 YFSETQ. The CDR3 covers 16 residues. CDR3 loop: CASSPDPSVMNTETFF. CDR3 bases: TGCGCCAGCAGCCCAGACCCGAGCGTTATGAACACTGAAACTTTCTTT.

This clonotype was seen repeatedly, ten times or more. The CDR3 loop reads CSVGMETQYF. The CDR3 region has the DNA TGCAGCGTGGGGATGGAGACCCAGTACTTC. The rearrangement uses TRBV29-1 and TRBJ2-5; D ambiguous. Germline CDR1 SQVTM, CDR2 ANQGSEA. The CDR3 spans 10 residues. Trimming took 6 bases from V and 5 from J, leaving 7 bases between them.

This clonotype was observed many times. The V gene is TRBV2, the J gene TRBJ2-5; 9 bases line up with TRBD1. The V gene's germline CDR1 is SNHLY and CDR2 FYNNEI. V shed 2 bases and J 5 bases; nucleotides not matched to a gene: 9. The CDR3 contains 16 residues. In nucleotides, the CDR3 is TGTGCCAGCAGTGAAACGGGGACAGGGTTACGTGAGACCCAGTACTTC. It yields the protein CASSETGTGLRETQYF.

The chain is built from TRBV10-3 and TRBJ1-1, with 7 nucleotides matching TRBD1. V gave up 0 bases and J gave up 4 bases; unmatched junction bases: 2. The germline V gene encodes CDR1 ENHRY and CDR2 SYGVKD. The CDR3 length is 14 residues. CDR3 sequence reads: CAISESTGSTEAFF. The CDR3 region has the DNA TGTGCCATCAGTGAGTCGACAGGGAGCACTGAAGCTTTCTTT.

The rearrangement links TRBV6-1 to TRBJ1-1; 10 bases align to TRBD1. The trim removed 4 bases at V and 8 bases at J, leaving 7 bases unmatched. The germline gives CDR1 MNHNS, CDR2 SASEGT. This CDR3 comprises 14 residues. CDR3 residues: CASSGQGALQEAFF. In nucleotides, the CDR3 is TGTGCCAGCAGTGGACAGGGGGCCCTTCAAGAAGCTTTCTTT.

At least ten counts were recorded for this clonotype. The chain carries TRBV5-8 and TRBJ2-5; 11 bases are shared with TRBD2. Germline CDR1 and CDR2: SGHTS and YDEGEE. The V segment lost 0 bases and the J segment 5 bases; nucleotides outside the gene matches: 9. The CDR3 totals 17 residues. CDR3 bases: TGTGCCAGCAGCTTGGGCGGACTAGCGGGCCCGACGGAGACCCAGTACTTC. This encodes CASSLGGLAGPTETQYF.

V and J are TRBV4-1 and TRBJ2-3; D is unresolved. The CDR3 contains 15 residues. The V end was cut by 1 base, the J end by 2 bases, with 10 bases between. Germline V gene data show CDR1 as MGHRA and CDR2 as YSYEKL. The CDR3 DNA reads as TGCGCCAGCAGCCAAGTCGGCGTTTCCACAGATACGCAGTATTTT. Amino acids: CASSQVGVSTDTQYF.

This clonotype showed up just a few times. DNA for the CDR3: TGTGCCAGCAGTTTACTGCTAGGGGCTCAAGAGACCCAGTACTTC. Translated, it gives CASSLLLGAQETQYF. The chain couples TRBV12-3 or TRBV12-4 to TRBJ2-5; maybe TRBD1 (5 bases). CDR3 length: 15 amino acids. V was shortened by 2 bases and J by 2 bases, with 12 bases between the two germline ends.

This clonotype was observed many times. This chain connects TRBV20-1 to TRBJ1-2; D is undetermined. The CDR3 has 16 amino acids. V was trimmed by 4 bases and J by 5 bases, leaving 23 bases between them. The V gene's germline CDR1 is DFQATT and CDR2 SNEGSKA (reference sequence). The CDR3 sequence: CSATPGYSYARYGYTF. CDR3 in DNA: TGCAGTGCTACCCCGGGGTACAGTTATGCTCGTTATGGCTACACCTTC.

At least ten counts were recorded for this clonotype. The chain has TRBV12-3 or TRBV12-4 and TRBJ1-5; D uncertain. CDR3 length: 13 residues. V lost 3 bases, J lost 7 bases, and 10 bases lay in between. CDR3 DNA sequence: TGTGCCAGCAGTTTGGAGGTCCGGCAGCCCCAGCATTTT. Its protein is CASSLEVRQPQHF.

This clonotype was picked up a small number of times. This rearrangement joins TRBV30 to TRBJ1-1; possibly TRBD1 for D (5 bases). The V gene lost 3 bases and the J gene lost 0 bases, with 14 bases spanning the gap. The CDR3 length is 15 residues. Germline assignment: CDR1 GTSNPN and CDR2 SVGIG (reference sequence). Here the CDR3 reads CAWRSDSRMNTEAFF. CDR3 in DNA: TGTGCCTGGAGATCTGACAGTCGCATGAACACTGAAGCTTTCTTT.

In this sample, this clonotype turned up many times. The gene calls are TRBV10-3 and TRBJ2-3; 7 bases agree with TRBD2. V was pared by 0 bases and J by 6 bases, with 0 bases of the junction left unmatched. The length of the CDR3 is 13 residues. Per the germline V gene, CDR1 is ENHRY and CDR2 is SYGVKD. CDR3 residues: CAISESGGDTQYF. DNA for the CDR3: TGTGCCATCAGTGAGTCGGGAGGGGATACGCAGTATTTT.

This clonotype was seen more than once but under ten times. This sequence joins TRBV29-1 and TRBJ2-7; TRBD1 matches 7 bases. J gave up 2 bases and V 7 bases, and 5 bases lay outside the gene matches. Germline CDR1 is SQVTM and CDR2 is ANQGSEA. This CDR3 has 12 amino acids. The CDR3 sequence: CSDPQGAYEQYF. The CDR3 nucleotides read TGCAGCGATCCTCAGGGGGCCTACGAGCAGTACTTC.

This clonotype came up many times. The chain employs TRBV29-1 and TRBJ2-2, with a possible D match to TRBD1 (6 bases). The V gene lost 4 bases and the J gene lost 7 bases, with 13 bases spanning the gap. Germline loops: CDR1 SQVTM, CDR2 ANQGSEA. The CDR3 runs 13 residues. The CDR3 here is CSVGTVIDGELFF. The CDR3 DNA reads TGCAGCGTTGGGACAGTGATTGACGGGGAGCTGTTTTTT.

The rearrangement joins TRBV5-4 to TRBJ2-7, with D tentatively TRBD1 or TRBD2 (7 bases each). CDR1 is SGHNT, CDR2 YYREEE, per germline (reference sequence). The CDR3 sequence is 13 residues long. The V end was cut by 2 bases, the J end by 9 bases, with 15 bases between. The CDR3 sequence: CASSFVDREGQYF. Here the CDR3 DNA reads TGTGCCAGCAGCTTTGTCGACAGGGAGGGGCAGTACTTC.